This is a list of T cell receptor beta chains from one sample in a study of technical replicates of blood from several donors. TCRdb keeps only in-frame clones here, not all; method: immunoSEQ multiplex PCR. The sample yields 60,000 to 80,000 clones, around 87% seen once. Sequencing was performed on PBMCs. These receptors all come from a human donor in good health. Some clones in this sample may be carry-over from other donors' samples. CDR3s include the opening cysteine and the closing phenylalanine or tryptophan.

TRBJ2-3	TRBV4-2	CASSQEASGGADTQYF
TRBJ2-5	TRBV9	CASSPRPAGGRETQYF
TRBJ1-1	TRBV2	CASRGQTLNTEAFF
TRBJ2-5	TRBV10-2	CASSSFSETQYF
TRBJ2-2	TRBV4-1	CASSQYSGSNVGELFF
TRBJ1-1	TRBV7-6	CASSLGGGNTEAFF
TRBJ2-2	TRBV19	CASSLRTGANTGELFF
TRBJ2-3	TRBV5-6	CASSLGAGLTDTQYF
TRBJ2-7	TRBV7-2	CASSLTSGVYEQYF
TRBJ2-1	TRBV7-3	CASSSTSGVAGDEQFF
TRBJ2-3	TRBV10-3	CAISESSLVDTQYF
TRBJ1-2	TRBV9	CASSRTGGVSYYGYTF
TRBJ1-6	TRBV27	CASSSDRASSPLHF
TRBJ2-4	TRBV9	CASSGTGSTNGVNIQYF
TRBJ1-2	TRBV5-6	CASSTWDNQGGYGYTF
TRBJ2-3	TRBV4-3	CASSLGQGGLDTQYF
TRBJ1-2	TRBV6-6	CASTQGERGYTF
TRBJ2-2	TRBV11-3	CASSVGKTNTGELFF
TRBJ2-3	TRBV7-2	CASSSWGEDTQYF
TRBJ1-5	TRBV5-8	CASSLAETGLNQPQHF
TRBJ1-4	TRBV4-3	CASSQGGPREGKLFF
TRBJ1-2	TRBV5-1	CASSPNIDGYTF
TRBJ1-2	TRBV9	CASSPRTGIGYGYTF
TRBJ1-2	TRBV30	CAWRQGDRGYGYTF
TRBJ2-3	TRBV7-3	CASSLREKDTQYF
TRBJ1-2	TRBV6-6	CASSYLPLGGGAGYTF
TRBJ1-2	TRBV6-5	CASSLDRGYGYTF
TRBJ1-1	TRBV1	CTSSLKPLQGGPTEAFF
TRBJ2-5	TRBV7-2	CASSFTSGGETQYF
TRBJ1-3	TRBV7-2	CASSLEGSRRGSAGNTIYF
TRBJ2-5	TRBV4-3	CASSLNWGTSGKETQYF
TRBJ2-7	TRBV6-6	CASSYAETYEQYF
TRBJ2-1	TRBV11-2	CASSLSRRTRNEQFF
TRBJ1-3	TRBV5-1	CASSGTGSGNTIYF
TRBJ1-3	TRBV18	CASSPGQPIGNTIYF
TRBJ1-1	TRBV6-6	CASSYSTNTEAFF
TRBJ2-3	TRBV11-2	CASSFPRGVGTDTQYF
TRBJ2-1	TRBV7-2	CASSLYAGTGSLNEQFF
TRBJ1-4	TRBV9	CASSAFPTEDNEKLFF
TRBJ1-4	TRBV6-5	CASSSRGASGEKLFF
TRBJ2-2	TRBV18	CASSPSSNTGELFF
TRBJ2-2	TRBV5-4	CASSIRPDRNTGELFF
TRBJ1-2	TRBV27	CASTSSTENYGYTF
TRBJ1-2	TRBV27	CATSLSGGFGYTF
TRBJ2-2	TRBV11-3	CASSHDRGLSGELFF
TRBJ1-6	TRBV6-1	CASSDRFRSDNSPLHF
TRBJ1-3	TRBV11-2	CASSFSGSGNTIYF
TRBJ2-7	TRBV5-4	CASSPTYDRDEQYF
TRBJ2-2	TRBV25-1	CASSVPGFSGELFF
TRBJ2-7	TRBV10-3	CAISESRLAGAEQYF
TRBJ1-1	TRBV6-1	CASRRDRMNTEAFF
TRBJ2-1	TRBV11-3	CASSSYRGGDEQFF
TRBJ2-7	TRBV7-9	CASSLVGTAYEQYF
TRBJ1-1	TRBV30	CARKVAGTPNTEAFF
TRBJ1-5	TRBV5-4	CASSPAPGQPQHF